Shown below are 27 T cell receptor beta chains from a single sample sequenced in a study of blood T cell repertoires in COVID-19. Data came from immunoSEQ multiplex PCR; TCRdb stores just in-frame clones and leaves some out. The data show approximately 200,000 clones, more than 80% seen once. Sequencing used PBMCs or T cells enriched from blood (not recorded which). The receptors were sampled from a man in his 60s who had recovered from COVID-19.

This clone has only a few counts. This rearrangement joins TRBV6-5 to TRBJ1-2, with unresolved D. In germline, CDR1 is MNHEY, CDR2 SVGAGI. Trimming shortened V by 2 bases and J by 3 bases, and 10 bases separated the two germline ends. The CDR3 contains 14 residues. The CDR3 sequence: CASSYRPRDYGYTF. In DNA, the CDR3 is TGTGCCAGCAGTTACCGGCCTCGGGACTATGGCTACACCTTC.

The chain uses TRBV12-3 or TRBV12-4 and TRBJ2-2; D remains ambiguous. V was cut by 8 bases and J by 2 bases, with 9 bases left in between. This CDR3 spans 13 amino acids. CDR3 coding DNA: TGTGCCAGCCCTATCCCAAACACCGGGGAGCTGTTTTTT. It is translated as CASPIPNTGELFF.

The V and J genes are TRBV19 and TRBJ1-2; possible D gene TRBD1, 5 bases. The germline CDR1 and CDR2 sequences are LNHDA and SQIVND (reference sequence). The CDR3 spans 12 residues. The V and J ends lost 7 bases and 7 bases respectively, with 13 bases between them. The CDR3 DNA is TGTGCCAGTACCCACCCGGGGGGTGGCTACACCTTC. Its translation: CASTHPGGGYTF.

This clone was seen once. The chain has TRBV6-6 and TRBJ2-2; 7 nucleotides match TRBD1. Germline CDR1 is MNHNY and CDR2 is SVGAGI (reference sequence). CDR3 length: 14 residues. After removal of 5 bases from V and 2 bases from J, the junction contained 2 bases not matched to a gene. Here the CDR3 DNA reads TGTGCCAGCAGTCGACAGGGTAACACCGGGGAGCTGTTTTTT. Translation: CASSRQGNTGELFF.

This clone was recorded a few times. The rearrangement joins TRBV13 to TRBJ1-1, with TRBD1 as a possible D gene (6 bases). V gave up 9 bases and J gave up 7 bases, with 12 bases separating them. CDR3 length: 11 residues. Germline V gene sequence: CDR1 PRHDT, CDR2 FYEKMQ (reference sequence). The DNA for the CDR3 is TGTGCCAGTCGAATACAGGGTGAAGCTTTCTTT. Its protein is CASRIQGEAFF.

This clone turned up a few times. The J gene is TRBJ1-6, the V gene TRBV5-6, with D perhaps TRBD1 (5 bases). V shed 0 bases and J shed 6 bases, with 7 bases lying between them. The CDR3 runs to 14 residues. Germline V gene lookup returns CDR1 SGHDT and CDR2 YYEEEE. DNA of the CDR3: TGTGCCAGCAGCTTGGTCAGGGCTAATTCACCCCTCCACTTT. Its translation is CASSLVRANSPLHF.

The chain has TRBV11-3 and TRBJ1-1; D might be TRBD1 (6 bases). Germline V gene data show CDR1 as SGHNT and CDR2 as YENEEA. This CDR3 has 14 amino acids. V shed 3 bases and J shed 5 bases, with 13 bases lying between them. The CDR3 loop reads CASSLYRAGTEAFF. The CDR3 nucleotides are TGTGCCAGCAGCTTGTACAGGGCTGGGACTGAAGCTTTCTTT.

This chain joins TRBV10-3 and TRBJ2-7, with TRBD1 as a possible D gene (6 bases). The CDR3 runs 19 residues. Trimming removed 2 bases from V and 4 bases from J, with 27 bases in between. Germline values: CDR1 ENHRY, CDR2 SYGVKD. The CDR3 loop is CAISEREIRTATSNYEQYF. CDR3 DNA sequence: TGTGCCATCAGTGAGAGGGAGATACGGACAGCGACATCTAATTACGAGCAGTACTTC.

The chain combines TRBV24-1 with TRBJ2-1; 7 bases match TRBD1. Per germline, CDR1 KGHDR and CDR2 SFDVKD. This CDR3 has 13 residues. J was trimmed by 7 bases and V by 10 bases; bases with no gene match: 9. CDR3: CATGTETTNEQFF. The CDR3 nucleotides are TGTGCCACTGGGACAGAAACTACAAATGAGCAGTTCTTC.

V usage is TRBV15 and J usage is TRBJ1-4, with D perhaps TRBD1 (5 bases). CDR1 LNHNV and CDR2 YYDKDF come from the germline V gene (reference sequence). This CDR3 region has 15 residues. Trimming pared 4 bases from V and 5 bases from J, leaving 14 bases between. This CDR3 is CATSIQVGGNEKLFF. The CDR3 coding sequence is TGTGCCACCAGCATCCAGGTGGGGGGGAATGAAAAACTGTTTTTT.

V and J are TRBV4-2 and TRBJ1-5, with D tentatively TRBD1 (6 bases). The CDR3 runs 16 residues. In germline, CDR1 is LGHNA, CDR2 YNFKEQ. Trimming removed 0 bases from V and 6 bases from J, with 15 bases in between. DNA of the CDR3: TGTGCCAGCAGCCAAGATCGATTGATAGGGGGTCAGCCCCAGCATTTT. Its translation: CASSQDRLIGGQPQHF.

The chain joins TRBV5-8 to TRBJ1-5; no reliable D call. The CDR3 consists of 17 residues. Germline V lookup: CDR1 SGHTS, CDR2 YDEGEE. V lost 0 bases, J lost 0 bases, and 13 bases lay in between. CDR3 protein: CASSLVAASYSNQPQHF. CDR3 coding DNA: TGTGCCAGCAGCTTGGTCGCGGCCTCTTATAGCAATCAGCCCCAGCATTTT.

The chain carries TRBV7-9 and TRBJ1-6; D might be TRBD1 (6 bases). Trimming left V 3 bases short and J 0 bases short, with 6 bases between. The V gene's germline CDR1 is SEHNR and CDR2 FQNEAQ (reference sequence). This CDR3 contains 15 residues. CDR3 loop: CASSFRGSYNSPLHF. The CDR3 DNA reads TGTGCCAGCAGCTTCAGGGGCTCCTATAATTCACCCCTCCACTTT.

This chain links TRBV19 with TRBJ1-3; D is ambiguous. CDR1 and CDR2 from the germline V gene are LNHDA and SQIVND (reference sequence). V was clipped by 3 bases and J by 2 bases, with 8 bases between them. CDR3 length: 14 amino acids. CDR3 region: CASSMREAGNTIYF. The CDR3 DNA sequence: TGTGCCAGTAGTATGAGGGAAGCTGGAAACACCATATATTTT.

V gene TRBV20-1 combines with J gene TRBJ1-3; D is undetermined. The V end was cut by 5 bases, the J end by 4 bases, with 6 bases between. Germline lookup yields CDR1 DFQATT and CDR2 SNEGSKA (reference sequence). This CDR3 comprises 11 residues. This chain's CDR3 is CSASGGNTIYF. CDR3 nucleotide sequence: TGCAGTGCTTCAGGCGGAAACACCATATATTTT.

J is TRBJ1-1 and V is TRBV2; D is possibly TRBD1 (6 bases). This CDR3 spans 14 amino acids. V was shortened by 3 bases and J by 2 bases, with 10 bases between the two germline ends. From germline, CDR1 is SNHLY and CDR2 FYNNEI. The CDR3 here is CASSDTGINTEAFF. DNA of the CDR3: TGTGCCAGCAGTGATACAGGGATTAACACTGAAGCTTTCTTT.

The genes are TRBV19 and TRBJ1-6, with TRBD1 matching over 7 bases. V gave up 6 bases and J gave up 7 bases; unmatched junction bases: 9. Germline V gives CDR1 LNHDA, CDR2 SQIVND (reference sequence). The CDR3 is 15 residues long. CDR3 protein: CASSSEGTANSPLHF. The CDR3 nucleotides are TGTGCCAGTAGCTCAGAGGGGACAGCAAATTCACCCCTCCACTTT.

The rearrangement uses TRBV28 and TRBJ1-2; TRBD1 aligns across 7 bases. CDR1 and CDR2 from the germline V gene are MDHEN and SYDVKM. The trim removed 4 bases at V and 8 bases at J, leaving 19 bases unmatched. The CDR3 is 17 amino acids. CDR3 amino acids: CASSSTTSEGAPGGYTF. The CDR3 DNA reads as TGTGCCAGCAGTTCCACCACATCCGAGGGGGCCCCTGGGGGCTACACCTTC.

The chain recombines TRBV9 with TRBJ2-3; 7 bases map to TRBD2. Germline V gives CDR1 SGDLS, CDR2 YYNGEE. V was clipped by 2 bases and J by 2 bases; unmatched bases: 5. The CDR3 consists of 15 residues. CDR3 sequence reads: CASSVGLAATDTQYF. The DNA for the CDR3 is TGTGCCAGCAGCGTCGGGCTAGCGGCCACAGATACGCAGTATTTT.

The CDR3 sequence: CASSIPGTPLGGYTF. The CDR3 nucleotides are TGTGCCAGCAGTATCCCCGGGACACCGCTGGGTGGCTACACCTTC. The chain carries TRBV28 and TRBJ1-2, with TRBD1 as a possible D gene (6 bases). The germline V gene encodes CDR1 MDHEN and CDR2 SYDVKM. This CDR3 region has 15 residues. With 5 bases removed from V and 7 bases from J, the gap between germline ends came to 20 bases.

This chain uses TRBV6-5 with TRBJ1-2; 9 positions agree with TRBD1. Germline CDR1 and CDR2: MNHEY and SVGAGI. CDR3 length equals 14 residues. The junction had 8 bases not matched to a gene; V was cut back by 6 bases and J by 6 bases. As DNA, the CDR3 is TGTGCCAGCAGGCCTACCGGGACAGGGCATGGCTACACCTTC. It codes for CASRPTGTGHGYTF.

The chain combines TRBV10-3 with TRBJ2-7, with a tentative D call TRBD2 (5 bases). CDR3 length equals 15 residues. Trimming left V 0 bases short and J 3 bases short, with 12 bases between. Looked up from germline, CDR1 is ENHRY and CDR2 is SYGVKD. The CDR3 reads CAISESAAAGYEQYF. The CDR3 DNA is TGTGCCATCAGTGAGTCGGCAGCCGCGGGCTACGAGCAGTACTTC.

The chain employs TRBV10-2 and TRBJ1-3; 7 nucleotides line up with TRBD1. Germline V lookup: CDR1 WSHSY, CDR2 SAAADI. The CDR3 is 16 residues long. After removal of 6 bases from V and 4 bases from J, the junction contained 12 bases not matched to a gene. The CDR3 DNA reads as TGCGCCAGCAGCGAATTACCCGGGACAGCCGGAAACACCATATATTTT. Protein product: CASSELPGTAGNTIYF.

For this clone: In the same sample, other DNA sequences code for this CDR3. The chain combines TRBV5-5 with TRBJ2-5; 7 nucleotides align to TRBD1. Germline CDR1 SGHKS, CDR2 YYEKEE (reference sequence). Trimming took 0 bases from V and 3 from J; bases not matched to a gene: 2. This CDR3 contains 14 residues. The CDR3 loop reads CASSLGTGKETQYF. CDR3 DNA: TGTGCCAGCAGCTTGGGGACAGGCAAAGAGACCCAGTACTTC.

J is TRBJ1-2 and V is TRBV19; unclear D gene. Trimming took off 7 bases at V and 2 bases at J, with 11 bases between the two ends. The CDR3 covers 13 residues. The germline CDR1 and CDR2 sequences are LNHDA and SQIVND (reference sequence). The CDR3 here is CASIFPGNYGYTF. The CDR3 nucleotides are TGTGCCAGTATTTTTCCGGGAAACTATGGCTACACCTTC.

This clone was found a few times. The sample has other DNA sequences that encode this CDR3 too. This chain uses TRBV19 with TRBJ1-1, with TRBD1 as a possible D gene (5 bases). V lost 4 bases and J 1 base, leaving 7 bases between the germline ends. This CDR3 is 13 amino acids long. Germline V gene lookup returns CDR1 LNHDA and CDR2 SQIVND (reference sequence). CDR3 residues: CASSTTANTEAFF. For the CDR3, the DNA is TGTGCCAGTAGTACGACAGCGAACACTGAAGCTTTCTTT.

The CDR3 region is CASSAPGQVNEKLFF. DNA of the CDR3: TGTGCCAGTAGTGCCCCGGGACAGGTTAATGAAAAACTGTTTTTT. The chain uses TRBV19 and TRBJ1-4; 8 bases map to TRBD1. The CDR3 covers 15 residues. V was pared by 5 bases and J by 4 bases, with 6 bases of the junction left unmatched. Per the germline V gene, CDR1 is LNHDA and CDR2 is SQIVND (reference sequence).